The 8 T cell receptor beta chains below come from one sample, sequenced in a study of shared clonotypes between healthy human individuals. Produced via immunoSEQ multiplex PCR; TCRdb's table is partial and in-frame only. This table holds roughly 650,000 clones, approximately 96% found once. CD45RO-negative cells were positively selected for CCR7, leaving out terminally differentiated effector memory CD45RA+ cells. Sequenced: naive CD8+ T cells sorted from blood. The receptors originated from a woman in her thirties in good health.

This chain links TRBV28 with TRBJ1-1, with 7 bases lining up with TRBD1. The germline V gene has CDR1 MDHEN and CDR2 SYDVKM. The junction had 7 bases not matched to a gene; V was cut back by 3 bases and J by 0 bases. The CDR3 contains 16 residues. CDR3 amino acids: CASSFETGSMNTEAFF. CDR3 in DNA: TGTGCCAGCAGTTTTGAGACAGGGTCCATGAACACTGAAGCTTTCTTT.

Notes on this clone: The identical CDR3 is also encoded by other nucleotide sequences in the sample. The chain joins TRBV2 to TRBJ2-7; D call uncertain. V lost 3 bases and J 5 bases, leaving 5 bases between the germline ends. The CDR3 has 11 residues. Germline-derived CDR1 and CDR2 are SNHLY and FYNNEI. DNA of the CDR3: TGTGCCAGCAGTGATTTGGACGAGCAGTACTTC. It translates to CASSDLDEQYF.

The chain joins TRBV5-6 to TRBJ2-7, with D perhaps TRBD2 (6 bases). The V gene's germline CDR1 is SGHDT and CDR2 YYEEEE. The CDR3 sequence is 13 residues long. V was shortened by 4 bases and J by 1 base, with 9 bases between the two germline ends. The CDR3 nucleotides read TGTGCCAGCAGCCGGACTACATCCTACGAGCAGTACTTC. Protein: CASSRTTSYEQYF.

CDR3 sequence (DNA): TGTGCCAGCAGTGAAGGGGTACGGTTGTGGGAGGCGAGGGTTGACGATGAGCAGTTCTTC. It is translated as CASSEGVRLWEARVDDEQFF. The chain carries TRBV6-1 and TRBJ2-1, with a weak D call TRBD2 (6 bases). Trimming pared 1 base from V and 8 bases from J, leaving 30 bases between. The CDR3 has 20 amino acids. The germline V gene encodes CDR1 MNHNS and CDR2 SASEGT.

The J gene is TRBJ2-6, the V gene TRBV7-9; the D is unclear. Trimming pared 1 base from V and 9 bases from J, leaving 4 bases between. CDR1 and CDR2 (germline): SEHNR, FQNEAQ (reference sequence). The CDR3 length is 12 residues. The CDR3 protein is CASSLGNNVLTF. The CDR3 region has the DNA TGTGCCAGCAGCTTAGGCAACAACGTCCTGACTTTC.

This chain uses TRBV29-1 with TRBJ2-1; the D is unclear. This CDR3 is built from 13 residues. In germline, CDR1 is SQVTM, CDR2 ANQGSEA. V was trimmed by 4 bases and J by 0 bases, leaving 7 bases between them. The CDR3 reads CSVVSLSYNEQFF. The CDR3 nucleotides read TGCAGCGTTGTCTCCCTCTCCTACAATGAGCAGTTCTTC.

The chain has TRBV7-2 and TRBJ1-5, with a possible D match to TRBD1 (6 bases). CDR3 length: 14 amino acids. Trimming cost V 4 bases and J 7 bases, with 14 bases left between them. The V gene's germline CDR1 is SGHTA and CDR2 FQGNSA. The CDR3 protein is CASSSLGALQPQHF. CDR3 DNA: TGTGCCAGCAGCTCTCTGGGGGCACTACAGCCCCAGCATTTT.

The gene calls are TRBV7-9 and TRBJ1-1, with D possibly TRBD1 on 5 matching bases. There are 14 residues in the CDR3. Trimming cost V 5 bases and J 1 base, with 11 bases left between them. CDR1 is SEHNR and CDR2 is FQNEAQ in the germline V gene (reference sequence). CDR3 amino acids: CASSPDSRNTEAFF. The CDR3 region has the DNA TGTGCCAGCAGCCCCGACAGTAGGAACACTGAAGCTTTCTTT.